The present T cell receptor beta chain was sequenced within a study of cytomegalovirus exposure and HLA in healthy donors. As for the study in general: As released early, the data held 70 million to 95 million unique TCRs from HLA-typed donors. Regarding the study as a whole: Analysis was performed later, and it showed HLA-associated TCR beta chains to be more clonally expanded than equally common others.

Healthy bone marrow donors made up the donor group. Germline CDR1 is GTSNPN and CDR2 is SVGIG (reference sequence). V lost 2 bases to trimming and J lost 4 bases, with 13 bases between them. The CDR3 spans 14 residues. This PCR relied on a set of 60 Vbeta primers and 13 Jbeta primers. The assay was immunoSEQ multiplex PCR, and TCRdb's table has in-frame clones only and misses some. The repertoire holds roughly 110,000 clones, 65% to 80% seen once, with about 4.3% in the top ten. Of note for this clone: What it binds is unknown.

Sample: PBMCs. The chain carries TRBV30 and TRBJ2-3; possible D gene TRBD1, 6 bases. The source is a male donor in good health and CMV-seronegative. The CDR3 DNA follows: TGTGCCTGGAGTATCCCATACAGGGCAGATACGCAGTATTTT. Protein product: CAWSIPYRADTQYF.